The subject of this entry is one T cell receptor beta chain. The antigen it binds to is not known. There are no base qualities to consult, and no much larger clone falls within one base. The immunoSEQ Assay was the method used to sequence TCRbeta CDR3 regions. After extraction, genomic DNA underwent amplification by bias-controlled multiplex PCR, followed by high-throughput sequencing. Concerning the study's data processing: To quantify the absolute abundance of each unique TCRbeta CDR3 region, sequences were collapsed and filtered. T cell fraction was estimated by normalization of TCRbeta template counts to usable DNA, with usable DNA being measured through amplification of reference genes present in all nucleated cells. Repertoire TCRs were annotated as SARS-CoV-2-specific when V gene, CDR3 amino acid sequence and J gene were exactly matched to a known reactive TCR set. The reference SARS-CoV-2 TCR set came from MIRA and was filtered for enrichment in COVID-19-positive ImmuneCODE repertoires, removing public or cross-reactive TCRs. Drawing on the MIRA antigens, annotated TCRs were analysed further at the level of specific ORF or position within ORF. Breadth was defined as the number of annotated unique rearrangements divided by the total number of unique productive rearrangements, and depth was defined as the summed frequency of the annotated unique rearrangements. Two-sided Wilcoxon rank-sum tests were used to compare TCR breadth between groups. TCRdb's version of the immuneACCESS table is confined to in-frame rearrangements and falls short of the full clone set. An unresolved V gene accounts for under half of the shortfall where checked; the remainder is of unknown origin. The V and J calls and clone size were taken over from that table, and D and trimming were inferred from the DNA. The sample records some 640,000 clones, around 92% of which are singletons. Clones ranked in the top ten supply nearly 1.5% of the sample.

The sample belongs to a study of Ad26.COV2.S vaccination and SARS-CoV-2 variants (dated by TCRdb to the early 2020s). Looking at the study overall: Donors in the vaccine arm were drawn from COV1001, a multicentre, randomized, double-blind, placebo-controlled phase I-IIa trial testing Ad26.COV2.S in healthy adults. A total of around 32 samples were included in the TCR-sequenced set, comprising around 20 Ad26.COV2.S vaccine recipients, 5 placebo recipients and 8 SARS-CoV-2 convalescent individuals. Participants in the trial were split at random into five groups of five each, receiving low-dose or high-dose Ad26.COV2.S once or twice, or else placebo on both occasions. Dosing of Ad26.COV2.S was intramuscular, at either 5x10^10 or 1x10^11 viral particles, delivered as one shot or as two shots spaced 56 days apart. The specificity and breadth of SARS-CoV-2-reactive T cell receptors after Ad26.COV2.S vaccination were assessed by TCRbeta repertoire sequencing. Blinding of investigators to trial group allocation was maintained during experiments and outcome assessment.

CDR3 length: 14 amino acids, cysteine to phenylalanine. Of all the DNA, just the CDR3 is kept, 42 bases in frame from base 1. The junction shows trimming of 4 bases on V and 5 bases on J, plus 15 bases between the germline ends. CDR1 SGHDT and CDR2 YYEEEE are derived from the germline V gene. Study-wide findings and limitations: Ad26.COV2.S recipients had higher spike-specific TCR breadth than placebo recipients (P = 0.0014). Substantial breadth of spike-specific CD8+ and CD4+ T cell responses was reported after vaccination. The authors noted that total T cell responses may have been underestimated by the TCR breadth and depth analyses. Comparable non-spike TCR breadth was observed between vaccine and placebo recipients, consistent with only spike being contained in the vaccine. The study was not powered for comparison of responses between vaccine doses or regimens.

The sample's treatment or condition label is to be understood as: around 19 received Ad26.COV2.S at low or high dose, single or two shots; 5 received placebo; per-sample allocation not given. For vaccine and placebo recipients, the sequenced repertoires came from samples collected on day 63 after the first injection. Cohort 1b enrolled about two dozen adults aged 18-55 years at a single site in Boston, USA, between 29 July and 7 August 2020. Ad26.COV2.S consisted of a replication-incompetent adenovirus type 26 vector by which a prefusion-stabilized SARS-CoV-2 spike protein from the original Wuhan strain was expressed.

The receptor's source is a person aged 18-65 years who received the Ad26.COV2.S COVID-19 vaccine or a placebo. The sequences come from peripheral blood, collected in a trial of Ad26.COV2.S vaccine versus placebo. The rearranged chain carries TRBV5-6 and TRBJ2-5; the D gene is possibly TRBD1 or TRBD2, with 5 bases matching each. The CDR3 protein sequence reads: CASSGDQGWETQYF. The nucleotide sequence is given as TGTGCCAGCAGCGGGGACCAAGGGTGGGAGACCCAGTACTTC.